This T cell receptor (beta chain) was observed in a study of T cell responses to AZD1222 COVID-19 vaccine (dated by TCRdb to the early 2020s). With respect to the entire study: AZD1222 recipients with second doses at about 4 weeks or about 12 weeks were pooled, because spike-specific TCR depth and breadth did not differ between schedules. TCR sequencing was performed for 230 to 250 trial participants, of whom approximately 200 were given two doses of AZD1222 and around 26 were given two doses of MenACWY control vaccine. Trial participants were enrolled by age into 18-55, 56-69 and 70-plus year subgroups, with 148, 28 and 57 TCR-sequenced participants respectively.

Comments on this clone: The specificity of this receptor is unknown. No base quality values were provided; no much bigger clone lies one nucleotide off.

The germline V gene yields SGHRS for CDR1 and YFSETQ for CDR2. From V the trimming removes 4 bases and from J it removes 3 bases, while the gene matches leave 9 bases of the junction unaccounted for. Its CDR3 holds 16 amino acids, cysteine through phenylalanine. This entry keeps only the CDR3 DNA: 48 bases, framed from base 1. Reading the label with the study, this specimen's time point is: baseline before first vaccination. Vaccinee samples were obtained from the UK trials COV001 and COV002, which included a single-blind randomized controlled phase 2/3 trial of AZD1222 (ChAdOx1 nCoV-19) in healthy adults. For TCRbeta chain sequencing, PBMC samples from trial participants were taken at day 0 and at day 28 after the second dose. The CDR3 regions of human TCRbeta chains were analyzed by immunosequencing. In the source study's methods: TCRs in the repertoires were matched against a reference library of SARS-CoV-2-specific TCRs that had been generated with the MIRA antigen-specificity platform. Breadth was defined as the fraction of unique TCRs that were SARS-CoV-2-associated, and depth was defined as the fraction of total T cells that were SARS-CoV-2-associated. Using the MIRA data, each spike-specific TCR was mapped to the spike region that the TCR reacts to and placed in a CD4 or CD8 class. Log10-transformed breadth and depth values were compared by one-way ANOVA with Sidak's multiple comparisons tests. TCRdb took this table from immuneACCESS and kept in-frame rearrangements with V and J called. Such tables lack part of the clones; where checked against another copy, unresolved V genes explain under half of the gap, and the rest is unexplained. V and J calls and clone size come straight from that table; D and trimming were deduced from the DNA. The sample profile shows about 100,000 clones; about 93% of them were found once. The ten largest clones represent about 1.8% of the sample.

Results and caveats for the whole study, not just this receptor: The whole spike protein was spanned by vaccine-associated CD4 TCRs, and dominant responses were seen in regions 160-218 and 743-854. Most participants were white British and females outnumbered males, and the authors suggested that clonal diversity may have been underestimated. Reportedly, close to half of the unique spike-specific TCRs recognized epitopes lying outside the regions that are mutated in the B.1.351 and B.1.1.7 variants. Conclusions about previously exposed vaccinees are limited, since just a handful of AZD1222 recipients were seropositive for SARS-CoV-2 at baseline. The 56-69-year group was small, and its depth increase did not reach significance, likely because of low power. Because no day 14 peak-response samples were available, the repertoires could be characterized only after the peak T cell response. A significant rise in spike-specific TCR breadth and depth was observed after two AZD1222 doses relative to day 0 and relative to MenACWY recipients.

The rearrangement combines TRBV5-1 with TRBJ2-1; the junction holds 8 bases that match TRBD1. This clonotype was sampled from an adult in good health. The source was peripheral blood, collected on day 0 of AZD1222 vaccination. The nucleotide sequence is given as TGCGCCAGCAGCCTTCCCGGGACAGGAGTCTACAATGAGCAGTTCTTC. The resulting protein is CASSLPGTGVYNEQFF.